This T cell receptor (beta chain) was retrieved from a study of T cell changes during pregnancy in multiple sclerosis. The CDR3 loop spans 15 amino acids. V was pared by 3 bases and J by 2 bases, with 3 bases of the junction left unmatched. CDR1 and CDR2 from the germline V gene are SGHTA and FQGTGA. The table lists this clone with a count of one. The assay was immunoSEQ multiplex PCR, and TCRdb's table has in-frame clones only and misses some. Among under 85,000 clones listed, about 94% were seen once. V is TRBV7-3 and J is TRBJ2-7; 11 bases match TRBD1. This TCR was recovered from a female donor with multiple sclerosis, enrolled in a pregnancy study. The sequencing used peripheral blood, collected in the third trimester of pregnancy. The CDR3 protein is CASSLGTGGPYEQYF. CDR3 in DNA: TGTGCCAGCAGCTTGGGGACAGGGGGTCCCTACGAGCAGTACTTC.